This T cell receptor (beta chain) came from a study of blood T cell repertoires in COVID-19. Across the whole study: The United States, Italy and Spain were the sources of the acute and convalescent COVID-19 samples.

The Seattle site enrolled patients during active infection and followed them longitudinally. The CDR3 runs to 16 residues. Germline trimming cut 5 bases from V and 7 bases from J; bases unmatched to any gene: 13. Germline-derived CDR1 and CDR2 are SGHAT and FQDESV (reference sequence). Original analysis: Reference gene primer amplification yielded estimated nucleated cell counts. Produced via immunoSEQ multiplex PCR; TCRdb's table is partial and in-frame only. V and J calls plus clone size are reproduced from that table; the DNA served to infer D and trimming. The data contain hundreds of thousands of clones, about 83% of them singletons.

This TCR was sampled from a woman in her twenties or thirties with COVID-19, enrolled during active disease. The sample was peripheral blood. The rearrangement uses TRBV11-1 and TRBJ2-1; 8 positions match TRBD2. CDR3 loop: CASSRFGGGEGNEQFF. CDR3 DNA: TGTGCCAGCAGCCGCTTCGGGGGGGGCGAAGGGAATGAGCAGTTCTTC. Full variable domain (remainder filled in from reference TRBV11-1 and TRBJ2-1): EAEVAQSPRYKITEKSQAVAFWCDPISGHATLYWYRQILGQGPELLVQFQDESVVDDSQLPKDRFSAERLKGVDSTLKIQPAELGDSAMYLCASSRFGGGEGNEQFFGPGTRLTVL.